One and the same sample provided the 4 T cell receptor beta chains below, sequenced in a study of T cells after somatic rescue of genetic block. Measured with immunoSEQ multiplex PCR; TCRdb has only the in-frame clones, and not every one. The table shows roughly 13,000 clones, with around 72% occurring only once. Material for sequencing was peripheral blood mononuclear cells (PBMCs). These receptors all come from a boy aged 10-17 years.

The genes are TRBV10-3 and TRBJ2-1; TRBD2 might be the D (6 bases). Germline V gene lookup returns CDR1 ENHRY and CDR2 SYGVKD. The length of the CDR3 is 14 residues. V lost 7 bases and J 2 bases, leaving 12 bases between the germline ends. The CDR3 loop is CAINTGLPYNEQFF. The CDR3 coding sequence is TGTGCCATCAATACGGGACTCCCCTACAATGAGCAGTTCTTC.

This clone was seen once. The genes are TRBV15 and TRBJ2-3, with 7 bases identical to TRBD2. V lost 0 bases to trimming and J lost 2 bases; unmatched junction nucleotides: 5. Per the germline V gene, CDR1 is LNHNV and CDR2 is YYDKDF (reference sequence). The CDR3 has 16 residues. This CDR3 reads CATSRERGSATDTQYF. The DNA of the CDR3 is TGTGCCACCAGCAGAGAGCGCGGGAGTGCCACAGATACGCAGTATTTT.

The chain has TRBV30 and TRBJ2-5; tentative D call: TRBD2 (6 bases). This CDR3 spans 14 amino acids. The V gene's germline CDR1 is GTSNPN and CDR2 SVGIG (reference sequence). Trimming took off 3 bases at V and 5 bases at J, with 16 bases between the two ends. The CDR3: CAWRGDSGWETQYF. The CDR3 DNA reads TGTGCCTGGAGGGGGGACTCCGGCTGGGAGACCCAGTACTTC.

The chain links TRBV28 to TRBJ1-2; 7 bases map to TRBD1. The CDR3 length is 11 residues. From germline, CDR1 is MDHEN and CDR2 SYDVKM. After removal of 10 bases from V and 7 bases from J, the junction contained 6 bases not matched to a gene. As DNA, the CDR3 is TGTGCCATTTACAGGGGAGGTGGCTACACCTTC. As protein: CAIYRGGGYTF.